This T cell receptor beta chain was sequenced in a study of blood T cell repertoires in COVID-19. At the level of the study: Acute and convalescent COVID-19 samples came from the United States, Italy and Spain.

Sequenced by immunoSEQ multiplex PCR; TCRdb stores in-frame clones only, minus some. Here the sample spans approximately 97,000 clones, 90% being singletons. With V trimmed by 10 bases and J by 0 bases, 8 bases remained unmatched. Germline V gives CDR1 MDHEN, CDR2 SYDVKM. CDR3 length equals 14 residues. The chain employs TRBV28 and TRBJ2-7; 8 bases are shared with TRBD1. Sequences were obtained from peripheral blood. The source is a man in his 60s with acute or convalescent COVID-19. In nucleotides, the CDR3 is TGTGCCACCCTTGAGGGACAGGACTCCTACGAGCAGTACGTC. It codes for CATLEGQDSYEQYV.